The clone carrying this T cell receptor beta chain appeared a few times. These data come from a study of blood T cells in healthy people across ages. PCR was performed a second time for roughly 7 to 11 cycles using a sample-barcoded 5' primer and a J-beta primer mix. A template-switch adaptor containing 12 random nucleotides labeled each cDNA molecule. TCRdb ran MiXCR on the 5' RACE reads and lists one entry per CDR3 protein. The table includes roughly 1,500,000 distinct CDR3 sequences, roughly 40% detected once. V lost 6 bases and J lost 3, with 4 bases in between. This CDR3 has 11 residues. Germline CDR1 and CDR2: MNHNY and SVGAGI (reference sequence).

This receptor was identified in a woman under 30 in good health. Sequencing was carried out using blood. This chain connects TRBV6-6 to TRBJ2-3; D not resolved. CDR3 DNA: TGTGCCAGCAGAATGACAGATACGCAGTATTTT. Translated: CASRMTDTQYF.